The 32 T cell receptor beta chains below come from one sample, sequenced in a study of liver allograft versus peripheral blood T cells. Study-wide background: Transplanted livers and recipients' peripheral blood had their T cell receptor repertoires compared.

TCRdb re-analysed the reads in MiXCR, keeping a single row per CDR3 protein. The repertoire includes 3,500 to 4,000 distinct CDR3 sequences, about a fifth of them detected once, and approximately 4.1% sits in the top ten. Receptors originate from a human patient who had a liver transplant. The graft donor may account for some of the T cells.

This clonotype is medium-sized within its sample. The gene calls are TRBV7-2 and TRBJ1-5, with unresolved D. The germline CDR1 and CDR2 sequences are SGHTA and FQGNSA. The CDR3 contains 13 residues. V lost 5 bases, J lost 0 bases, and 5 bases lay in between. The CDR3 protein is CASSAYSNQPQHF. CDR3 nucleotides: TGTGCCAGCAGCGCTTATAGCAATCAGCCCCAGCATTTT.

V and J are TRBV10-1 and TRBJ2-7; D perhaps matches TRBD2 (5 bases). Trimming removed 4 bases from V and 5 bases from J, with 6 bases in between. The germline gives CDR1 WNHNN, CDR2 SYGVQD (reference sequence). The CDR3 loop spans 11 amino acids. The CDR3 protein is CASSGGNEQYF. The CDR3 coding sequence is TGCGCCAGCAGTGGAGGGAACGAGCAGTACTTC.

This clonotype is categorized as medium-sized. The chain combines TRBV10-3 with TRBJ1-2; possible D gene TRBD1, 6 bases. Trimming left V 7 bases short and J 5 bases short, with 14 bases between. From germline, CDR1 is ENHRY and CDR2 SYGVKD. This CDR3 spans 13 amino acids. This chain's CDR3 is CAITTGMVYGYTF. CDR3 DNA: TGTGCCATCACTACAGGGATGGTGTATGGCTACACCTTC.

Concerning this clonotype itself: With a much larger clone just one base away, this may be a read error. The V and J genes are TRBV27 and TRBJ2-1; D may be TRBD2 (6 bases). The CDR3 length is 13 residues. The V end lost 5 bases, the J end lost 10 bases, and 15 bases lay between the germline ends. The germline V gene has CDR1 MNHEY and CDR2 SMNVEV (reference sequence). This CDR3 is CASSLYGRVEQFF. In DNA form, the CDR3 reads TGTGCCAGCAGTCTGTACGGGAGAGTGGAGCAGTTCTTC.

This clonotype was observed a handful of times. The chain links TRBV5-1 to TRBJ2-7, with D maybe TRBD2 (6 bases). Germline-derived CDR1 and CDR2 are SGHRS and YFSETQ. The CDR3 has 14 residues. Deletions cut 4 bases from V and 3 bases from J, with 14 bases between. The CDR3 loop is CASSPEFGGYEQYF. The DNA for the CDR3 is TGCGCCAGCAGCCCTGAATTCGGGGGCTACGAGCAGTACTTC.

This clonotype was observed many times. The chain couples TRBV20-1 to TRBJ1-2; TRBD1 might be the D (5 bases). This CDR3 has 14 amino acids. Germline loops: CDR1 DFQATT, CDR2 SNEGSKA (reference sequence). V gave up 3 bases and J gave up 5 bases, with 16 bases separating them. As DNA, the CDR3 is TGCAGTGCTAGTGGGGCGGGGGTGGGTTATGGCTACACCTTC. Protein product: CSASGAGVGYGYTF.

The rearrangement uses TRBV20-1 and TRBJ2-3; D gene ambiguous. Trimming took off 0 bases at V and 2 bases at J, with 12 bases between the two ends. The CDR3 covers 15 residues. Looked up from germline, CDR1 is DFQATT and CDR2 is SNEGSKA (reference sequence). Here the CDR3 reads CSARDSSRNTDTQYF. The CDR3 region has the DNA TGCAGTGCTAGAGATTCGAGCAGAAACACAGATACGCAGTATTTT.

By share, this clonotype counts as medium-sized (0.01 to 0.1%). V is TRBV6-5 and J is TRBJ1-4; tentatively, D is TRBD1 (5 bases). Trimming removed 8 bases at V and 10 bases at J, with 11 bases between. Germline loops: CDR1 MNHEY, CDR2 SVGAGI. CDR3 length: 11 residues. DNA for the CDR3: TGTGCCAGCGGGGGGGTAGGAAAACTGTTTTTT. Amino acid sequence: CASGGVGKLFF.

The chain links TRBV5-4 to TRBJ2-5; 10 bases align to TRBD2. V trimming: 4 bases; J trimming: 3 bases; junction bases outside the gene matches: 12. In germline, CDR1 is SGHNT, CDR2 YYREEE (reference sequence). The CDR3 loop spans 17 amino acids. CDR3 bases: TGTGCCAGCAGCACAATAATACTAGCGGGGACCAAAGAGACCCAGTACTTC. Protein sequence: CASSTIILAGTKETQYF.

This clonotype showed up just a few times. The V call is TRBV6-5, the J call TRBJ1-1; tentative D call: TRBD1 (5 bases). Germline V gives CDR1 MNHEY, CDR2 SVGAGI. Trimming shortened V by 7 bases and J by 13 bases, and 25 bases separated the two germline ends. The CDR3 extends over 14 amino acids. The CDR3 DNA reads TGTGCCAGCAATTGGATCAACGGGGCCACTGGTGGTTTCTTT. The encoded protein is CASNWINGATGGFF.

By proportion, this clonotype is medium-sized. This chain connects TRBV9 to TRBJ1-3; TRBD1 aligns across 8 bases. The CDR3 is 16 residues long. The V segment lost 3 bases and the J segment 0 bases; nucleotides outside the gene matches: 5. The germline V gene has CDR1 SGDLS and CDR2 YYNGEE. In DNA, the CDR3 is TGTGCCAGCAGCGCTAGACAGGGGTACTCTGGAAACACCATATATTTT. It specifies CASSARQGYSGNTIYF. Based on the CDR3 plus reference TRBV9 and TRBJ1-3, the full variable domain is DSGVTQTPKHLITATGQRVTLRCSPRSGDLSVYWYQQSLDQGLQFLIQYYNGEERAKGNILERFSAQQFPDLHSELNLSSLELGDSALYFCASSARQGYSGNTIYFGEGSWLTVV.

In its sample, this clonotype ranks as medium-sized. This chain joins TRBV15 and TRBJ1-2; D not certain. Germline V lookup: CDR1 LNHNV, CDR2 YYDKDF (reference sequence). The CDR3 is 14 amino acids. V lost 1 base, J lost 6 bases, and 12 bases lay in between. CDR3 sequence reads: CATSRARSTDGYTF. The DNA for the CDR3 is TGTGCCACCAGCAGAGCAAGGTCTACGGATGGCTACACCTTC.

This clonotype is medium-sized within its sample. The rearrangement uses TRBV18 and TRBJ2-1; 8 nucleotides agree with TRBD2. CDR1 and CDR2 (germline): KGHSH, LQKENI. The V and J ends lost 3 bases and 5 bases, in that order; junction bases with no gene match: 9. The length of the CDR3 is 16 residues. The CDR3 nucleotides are TGTGCCAGCTCACCTCTTCTAGCGGGCGGAAACAATGAGCAGTTCTTC. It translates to CASSPLLAGGNNEQFF.

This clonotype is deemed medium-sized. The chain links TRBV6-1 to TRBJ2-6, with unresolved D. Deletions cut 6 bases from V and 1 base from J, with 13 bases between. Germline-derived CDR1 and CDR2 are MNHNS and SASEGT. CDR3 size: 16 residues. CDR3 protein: CASRGRSRSGANVLTF. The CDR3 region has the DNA TGTGCCAGCAGGGGTAGGTCGAGGTCTGGGGCCAACGTCCTGACTTTC.

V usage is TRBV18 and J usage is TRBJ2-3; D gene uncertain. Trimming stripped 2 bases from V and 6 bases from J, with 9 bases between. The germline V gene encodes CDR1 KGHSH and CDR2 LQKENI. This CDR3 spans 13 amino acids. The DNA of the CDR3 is TGTGCCAGCTCACCAGGTATGGAGGATACGCAGTATTTT. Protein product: CASSPGMEDTQYF. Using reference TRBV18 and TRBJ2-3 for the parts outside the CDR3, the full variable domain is NAGVMQNPRHLVRRRGQEARLRCSPMKGHSHVYWYRQLPEEGLKFMVYLQKENIIDESGMPKERFSAEFPKEGPSILRIQQVVRGDSAAYFCASSPGMEDTQYFGPGTRLTVL.

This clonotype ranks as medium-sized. CDR3 sequence reads: CASSPGGAGNTIYF. DNA for the CDR3: TGTGCCAGCAGCCCCGGAGGGGCTGGAAACACCATATATTTT. This chain links TRBV12-3 or TRBV12-4 with TRBJ1-3, with a possible D match to TRBD1 (5 bases). Trimming shortened V by 6 bases and J by 2 bases, and 11 bases separated the two germline ends. CDR3 length equals 14 residues.

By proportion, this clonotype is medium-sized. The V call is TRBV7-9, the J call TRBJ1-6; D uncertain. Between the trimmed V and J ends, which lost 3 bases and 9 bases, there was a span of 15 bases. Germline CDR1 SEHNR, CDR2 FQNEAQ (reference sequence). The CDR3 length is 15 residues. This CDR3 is CASSFTRYASSPLHF. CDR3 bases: TGTGCCAGCAGCTTTACGCGATACGCGAGTTCACCCCTCCACTTT.

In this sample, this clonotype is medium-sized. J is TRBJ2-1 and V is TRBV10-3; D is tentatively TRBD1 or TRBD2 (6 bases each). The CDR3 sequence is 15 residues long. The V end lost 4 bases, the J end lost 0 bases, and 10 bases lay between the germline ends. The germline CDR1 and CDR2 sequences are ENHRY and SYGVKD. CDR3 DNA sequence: TGTGCCATCAGTGTAGGGGGGAGCTCCTACAATGAGCAGTTCTTC. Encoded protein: CAISVGGSSYNEQFF.

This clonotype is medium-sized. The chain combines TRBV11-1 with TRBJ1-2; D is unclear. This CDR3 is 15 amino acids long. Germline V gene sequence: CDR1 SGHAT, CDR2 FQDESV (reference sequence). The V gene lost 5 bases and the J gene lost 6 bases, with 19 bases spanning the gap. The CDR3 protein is CASSPSVHGEHGYTF. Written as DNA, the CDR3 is TGTGCCAGCAGCCCCTCCGTGCATGGGGAACATGGCTACACCTTC.

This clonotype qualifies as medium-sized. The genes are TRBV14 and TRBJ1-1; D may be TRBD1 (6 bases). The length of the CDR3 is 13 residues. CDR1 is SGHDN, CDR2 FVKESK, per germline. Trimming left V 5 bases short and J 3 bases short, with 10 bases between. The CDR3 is CASSTGRYTEAFF. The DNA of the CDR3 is TGTGCCAGCAGCACAGGGCGCTACACTGAAGCTTTCTTT.

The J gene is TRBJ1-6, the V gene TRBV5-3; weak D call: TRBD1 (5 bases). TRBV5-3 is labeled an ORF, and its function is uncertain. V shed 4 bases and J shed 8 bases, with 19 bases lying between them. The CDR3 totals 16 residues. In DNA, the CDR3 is TGTGCCAGAAGCACCGCTGGGGCACCGGAGGATTCACCCCTCCACTTT. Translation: CARSTAGAPEDSPLHF.

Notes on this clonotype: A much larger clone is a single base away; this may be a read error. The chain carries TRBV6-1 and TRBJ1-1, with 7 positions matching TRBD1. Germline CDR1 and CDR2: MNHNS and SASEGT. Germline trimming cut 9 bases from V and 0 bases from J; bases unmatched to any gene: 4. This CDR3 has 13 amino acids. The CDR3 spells CARSGTVNTEAFF. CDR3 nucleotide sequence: TGTGCCAGAAGCGGGACAGTGAACACTGAAGCTTTCTTT.

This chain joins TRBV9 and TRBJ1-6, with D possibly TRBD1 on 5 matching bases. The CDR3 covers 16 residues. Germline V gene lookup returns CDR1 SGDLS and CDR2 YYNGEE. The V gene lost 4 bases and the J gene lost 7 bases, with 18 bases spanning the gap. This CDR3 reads CASSSRQCSGNSPLHF. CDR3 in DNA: TGTGCCAGCAGCTCTCGACAGTGCTCAGGGAATTCACCCCTCCACTTT.

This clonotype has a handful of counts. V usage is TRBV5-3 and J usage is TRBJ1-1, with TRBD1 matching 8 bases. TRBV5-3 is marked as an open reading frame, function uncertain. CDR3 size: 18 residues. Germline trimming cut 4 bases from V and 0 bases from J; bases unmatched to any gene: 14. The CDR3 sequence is CARSIKDRGFLMNTEAFF. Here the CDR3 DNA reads TGTGCCAGAAGCATTAAAGACAGGGGTTTTCTTATGAACACTGAAGCTTTCTTT.

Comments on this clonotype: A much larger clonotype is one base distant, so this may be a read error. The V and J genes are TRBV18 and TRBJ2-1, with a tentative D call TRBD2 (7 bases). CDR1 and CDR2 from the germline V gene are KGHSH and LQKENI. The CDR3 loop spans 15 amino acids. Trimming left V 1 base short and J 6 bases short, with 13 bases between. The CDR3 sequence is CASSPQGGELNEQFF. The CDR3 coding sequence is TGTGCCAGCTCACCACAGGGGGGGGAGCTCAATGAGCAGTTCTTC.

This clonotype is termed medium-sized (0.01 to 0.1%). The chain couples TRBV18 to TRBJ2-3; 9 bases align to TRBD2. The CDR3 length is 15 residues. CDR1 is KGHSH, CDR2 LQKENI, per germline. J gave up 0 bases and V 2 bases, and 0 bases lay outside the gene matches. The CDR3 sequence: CASSPTSGSTDTQYF. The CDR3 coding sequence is TGTGCCAGCTCACCAACTAGCGGGAGCACAGATACGCAGTATTTT.

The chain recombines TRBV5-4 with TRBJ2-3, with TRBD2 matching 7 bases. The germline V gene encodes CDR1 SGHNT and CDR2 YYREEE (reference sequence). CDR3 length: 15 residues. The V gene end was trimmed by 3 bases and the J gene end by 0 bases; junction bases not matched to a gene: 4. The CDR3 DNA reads TGTGCCAGCAGCTGGACTAGAGAGAGCACAGATACGCAGTATTTT. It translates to CASSWTRESTDTQYF. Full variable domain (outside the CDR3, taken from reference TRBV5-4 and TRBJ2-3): ETGVTQSPTHLIKTRGQQVTLRCSSQSGHNTVSWYQQALGQGPQFIFQYYREEENGRGNFPPRFSGLQFPNYSSELNVNALELDDSALYLCASSWTRESTDTQYFGPGTRLTVL.

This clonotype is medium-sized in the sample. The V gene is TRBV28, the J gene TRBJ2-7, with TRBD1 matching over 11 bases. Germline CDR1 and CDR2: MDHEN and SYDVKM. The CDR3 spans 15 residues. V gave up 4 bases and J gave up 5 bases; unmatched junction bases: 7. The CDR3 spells CASSSPGTGGHEQYF. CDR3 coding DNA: TGTGCCAGCAGTTCGCCCGGGACAGGGGGGCACGAGCAGTACTTC.

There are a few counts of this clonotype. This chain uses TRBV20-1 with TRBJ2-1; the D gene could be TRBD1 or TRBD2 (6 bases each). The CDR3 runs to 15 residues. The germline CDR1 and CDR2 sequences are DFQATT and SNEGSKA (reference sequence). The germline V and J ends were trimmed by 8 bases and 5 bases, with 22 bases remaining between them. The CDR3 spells CSPVGGQFPNNEQFF. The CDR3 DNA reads TGCAGTCCAGTGGGGGGCCAGTTCCCCAACAATGAGCAGTTCTTC.

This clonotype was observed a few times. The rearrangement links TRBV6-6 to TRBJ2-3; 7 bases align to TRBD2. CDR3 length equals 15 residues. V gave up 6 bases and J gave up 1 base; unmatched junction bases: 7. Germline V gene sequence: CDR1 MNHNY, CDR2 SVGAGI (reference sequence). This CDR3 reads CASRAREAGTDTQYF. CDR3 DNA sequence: TGTGCCAGCAGAGCCCGGGAGGCGGGCACAGATACGCAGTATTTT.

CDR3 residues: CSADGLLVYTQYF. The CDR3 bases are TGCAGTGCTGACGGACTTTTGGTGTATACGCAGTATTTT. V and J are TRBV20-1 and TRBJ2-3; D possibly corresponds to TRBD2 (5 bases). Per germline, CDR1 DFQATT and CDR2 SNEGSKA (reference sequence). This CDR3 region has 13 residues. Trimming shortened V by 5 bases and J by 7 bases, and 16 bases separated the two germline ends.

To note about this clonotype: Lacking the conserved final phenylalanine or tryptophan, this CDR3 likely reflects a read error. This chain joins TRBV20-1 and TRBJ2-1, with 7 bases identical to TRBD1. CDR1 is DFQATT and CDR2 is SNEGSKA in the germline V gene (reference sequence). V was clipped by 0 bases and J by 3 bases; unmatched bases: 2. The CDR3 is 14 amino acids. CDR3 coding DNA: TGCAGTGCTAGAGATCACAGGGGCTACAATGAGCAGTTCTAC. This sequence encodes CSARDHRGYNEQFY.